This TCR beta chain was captured in a study of T-cell memory formation after mild COVID-19. Across the study: Largely donor-specific TCR clusters were found.

General study findings and limits: Whether day 37 second-wave clones are SARS-CoV-2-specific was not confirmed. The study found contracting CD4+ clones mainly in CM and EM and contracting CD8+ clones in EMRA.

TCRdb reprocessed the 5' RACE reads with MiXCR, giving one entry per CDR3 protein. The top ten clones hold approximately 3% of a sample with a few hundred thousand distinct CDR3 sequences, about 10% of them seen once. This clonotype was counted a few times. Antigen unknown. The CDR3 is 14 amino acids. Germline CDR1 and CDR2: SGHRS and YFSETQ. Losses at the gene ends were 2 bases for V and 4 bases for J; bases not matched to a gene: 4. J is TRBJ2-7 and V is TRBV5-1; 9 bases align to TRBD1. This TCR came from a man between 18 and 35 years old who had mild COVID-19 (a few samples of this study predate the infection). Cell type and time point are not known. Sequenced sample: PBMCs or a T cell subset sorted from them (not recorded which). CDR3 residues: CASSLFGTGYEQYF. The CDR3 region has the DNA TGCGCCAGCAGCTTATTCGGGACAGGGTACGAGCAGTACTTC.